One sample yielded the 28 T cell receptor beta chains listed below, sequenced in a study of blood T cell repertoires in COVID-19 (TCRdb year 2020). The protocol used for the library was the immunoSEQ multiplex PCR assay. The clones in this table, taken by TCRdb from immuneACCESS, are in-frame only. Not every clone is retained; where verified, under half of the shortfall comes from an unresolved V gene, and the cause of the rest is unknown. The sample profile shows 20,000 to 25,000 clones; roughly 84% of them were found once. The ten largest clones represent roughly 50% of the sample. Sequenced material: peripheral blood. These TCRs come from a man in his 70s with acute or convalescent COVID-19.

The DNA of the CDR3 is TGTGCCAGCAGCGTGGGCACAGGAGAGTCCCCTCAGTTCTTC. Its protein product is CASSVGTGESPQFF. The V and J genes are TRBV9 and TRBJ2-1; a possible D gene is TRBD1 (5 bases). V lost 2 bases, J lost 13 bases, and 19 bases lay in between. The CDR3 covers 14 residues. Germline V CDR1 and CDR2: SGDLS, YYNGEE.

The J gene is TRBJ1-2, the V gene TRBV7-2, with a tentative D call TRBD1 (6 bases). V dropped 2 bases and J dropped 6 bases, with 16 bases sitting between them. The CDR3 runs to 15 residues. The germline V gene encodes CDR1 SGHTA and CDR2 FQGNSA. The CDR3 nucleotides are TGTGCCAGCAGCTTAAACCCCAGTCAGGGGAATGGCTACACCTTC. Translated, it gives CASSLNPSQGNGYTF.

V usage is TRBV30 and J usage is TRBJ1-2; 9 bases line up with TRBD1. With 1 base clipped from V and 6 bases from J, the junction kept 9 bases outside the gene matches. The CDR3 length is 15 residues. CDR1 and CDR2 (germline): GTSNPN, SVGIG (reference sequence). CDR3 nucleotides: TGTGCCTGGAGTGCGGAGGACAGGGGACGGCATGGCTACACCTTC. Translating it yields CAWSAEDRGRHGYTF.

V gene TRBV2 combines with J gene TRBJ1-1; D not certain. This CDR3 spans 12 amino acids. V was shortened by 7 bases and J by 5 bases, with 11 bases between the two germline ends. The germline V gene has CDR1 SNHLY and CDR2 FYNNEI. CDR3 region: CASKAPGTEAFF. In nucleotides, the CDR3 is TGTGCCAGCAAGGCTCCGGGGACTGAAGCTTTCTTT. Complete variable domain (other parts from reference TRBV2 and TRBJ1-1): EPEVTQTPSHQVTQMGQEVILRCVPISNHLYFYWYRQILGQKVEFLVSFYNNEISEKSEIFDDQFSVERPDGSNFTLKIRSTKLEDSAMYFCASKAPGTEAFFGQGTRLTVV.

V is TRBV27 and J is TRBJ1-6; tentatively, D is TRBD1 (6 bases). This CDR3 comprises 20 residues. Looked up from germline, CDR1 is MNHEY and CDR2 is SMNVEV (reference sequence). Trimming pared 5 bases from V and 0 bases from J, leaving 23 bases between. CDR3: CASSKLWTATMSSYNSPLHF. DNA of the CDR3: TGTGCCAGCAGTAAGCTCTGGACAGCGACGATGAGCTCCTATAATTCACCCCTCCACTTT.

V usage is TRBV5-4 and J usage is TRBJ2-1; tentatively, D is TRBD1 (6 bases). V lost 4 bases and J 0 bases, leaving 11 bases between the germline ends. Per the germline V gene, CDR1 is SGHNT and CDR2 is YYREEE (reference sequence). This CDR3 contains 15 residues. CDR3 in DNA: TGTGCCAGCAGCCCTGACAGGAGCTCCTACAATGAGCAGTTCTTC. Translating gives CASSPDRSSYNEQFF. Supplemented by reference TRBV5-4 and TRBJ2-1, the full variable domain reads ETGVTQSPTHLIKTRGQQVTLRCSSQSGHNTVSWYQQALGQGPQFIFQYYREEENGRGNFPPRFSGLQFPNYSSELNVNALELDDSALYLCASSPDRSSYNEQFFGPGTRLTVL.

The chain combines TRBV5-1 with TRBJ2-5, with 11 bases fitting TRBD1. Germline V lookup: CDR1 SGHRS, CDR2 YFSETQ. Trimming cost V 2 bases and J 4 bases; bases outside gene matches: 4. The CDR3 is 15 residues long. CDR3 sequence (DNA): TGCGCCAGCAGCTTAGAGGGACAGGGGGGAGAGACCCAGTACTTC. Its protein is CASSLEGQGGETQYF.

The table lists this clone with a few counts. The rearrangement joins TRBV4-3 to TRBJ1-4; 9 bases are a match to TRBD1. This CDR3 has 15 residues. V shed 3 bases and J 6 bases; nucleotides not matched to a gene: 5. Germline-derived CDR1 and CDR2 are LGHNA and YSLEER. The CDR3 reads CASSHTGGADEKLFF. Written as DNA, the CDR3 is TGCGCCAGCAGCCACACAGGGGGCGCGGATGAAAAACTGTTTTTT.

The J gene is TRBJ1-6, the V gene TRBV5-4; unclear D gene. This CDR3 spans 15 amino acids. CDR1 is SGHNT and CDR2 is YYREEE in the germline V gene (reference sequence). V lost 3 bases and J 8 bases, leaving 15 bases between the germline ends. The CDR3 loop reads CASSSGMEIHSPLHF. DNA for the CDR3: TGTGCCAGCAGCTCCGGCATGGAGATTCATTCACCCCTCCACTTT.

This chain links TRBV9 with TRBJ1-1; tentatively, D is TRBD1 (5 bases). Germline loops: CDR1 SGDLS, CDR2 YYNGEE. This CDR3 region has 15 residues. V was trimmed by 4 bases and J by 4 bases, leaving 17 bases between them. CDR3 sequence reads: CASSPQGGGGTEAFF. The CDR3 region has the DNA TGTGCCAGCAGCCCTCAGGGCGGGGGAGGCACTGAAGCTTTCTTT.

This chain joins TRBV7-2 and TRBJ2-1; 14 bases match TRBD2. CDR3 length equals 16 residues. The V and J ends lost 1 base and 9 bases, in that order; junction bases with no gene match: 5. CDR1 is SGHTA and CDR2 is FQGNSA in the germline V gene. The CDR3 here is CASSLGLAGGYGEQFF. The CDR3 nucleotides read TGTGCCAGCAGCTTAGGACTAGCGGGAGGGTACGGTGAGCAGTTCTTC.

This clone was observed a handful of times. The gene calls are TRBV9 and TRBJ2-1, with D perhaps TRBD1 (6 bases). V was pared by 3 bases and J by 9 bases, with 10 bases between. This CDR3 contains 12 residues. The germline V gene has CDR1 SGDLS and CDR2 YYNGEE. In DNA form, the CDR3 reads TGTGCCAGCAGCGAGACAGGAGGTGAGCAGTTCTTC. Translated, it gives CASSETGGEQFF.

Only a few counts were recorded for this clone. The chain is built from TRBV2 and TRBJ2-5; D might be TRBD2 (5 bases). Germline values: CDR1 SNHLY, CDR2 FYNNEI. Trimming took 7 bases from V and 3 from J, leaving 12 bases between them. This CDR3 is built from 13 residues. DNA of the CDR3: TGTGCCAGCAAGTTCGGGCGGGAAGAGACCCAGTACTTC. Amino acid sequence: CASKFGREETQYF. The variable domain in full, completed from reference TRBV2 and TRBJ2-5, reads EPEVTQTPSHQVTQMGQEVILRCVPISNHLYFYWYRQILGQKVEFLVSFYNNEISEKSEIFDDQFSVERPDGSNFTLKIRSTKLEDSAMYFCASKFGREETQYFGPGTRLLVL.

This clone was detected once. The CDR3 sequence is CASSQDSYGYTF. In DNA, the CDR3 is TGTGCCAGCAGCCAAGACAGCTATGGCTACACCTTC. The chain recombines TRBV3-1 (or the pseudogene TRBV3-2) with TRBJ1-2; D ambiguous. The CDR3 totals 12 residues. Germline CDR1 reads LGHDT; CDR2 reads YNNKEL (reference sequence). With 0 bases removed from V and 4 bases from J, the gap between germline ends came to 3 bases.

This clone was seen a handful of times. The chain recombines TRBV18 with TRBJ2-7; 8 bases match TRBD2. CDR1 and CDR2 from the germline V gene are KGHSH and LQKENI. V gave up 6 bases and J gave up 7 bases; unmatched junction bases: 14. The CDR3 spans 15 residues. CDR3 DNA: TGTGCCAGCTCCCCAAGGGGACTAGGGCGGCTGGAGCAGTACTTC. Residues: CASSPRGLGRLEQYF.

The chain joins TRBV27 to TRBJ2-5; TRBD1 is a possible D gene (6 bases). V lost 5 bases to trimming and J lost 6 bases, with 13 bases between them. In germline, CDR1 is MNHEY, CDR2 SMNVEV (reference sequence). The CDR3 has 13 residues. The CDR3 bases are TGTGCCAGCAGTCCAGGGGTCTTGAAGACCCAGTACTTC. Protein: CASSPGVLKTQYF.

The V and J genes are TRBV7-7 and TRBJ2-1; D gene ambiguous. V was pared by 5 bases and J by 0 bases, with 11 bases between. The germline gives CDR1 SSHAT, CDR2 FNYEAQ (reference sequence). The CDR3 runs 15 residues. The CDR3 loop reads CASSPGLGSYNEQFF. In nucleotides, the CDR3 is TGTGCCAGCAGCCCCGGGTTGGGCTCCTACAATGAGCAGTTCTTC.

In nucleotides, the CDR3 is TGTGCCAGCAGTTCCCGATGGGGGGGCGGGAGCAATCAGCCCCAGCATTTT. As protein: CASSSRWGGGSNQPQHF. This chain joins TRBV6-2 or TRBV6-3 and TRBJ1-5, with TRBD1 as a possible D gene (6 bases). V lost 4 bases, J lost 1 base, and 17 bases lay in between. Germline-derived CDR1 and CDR2 are MNHEY and SVGEGT. There are 17 residues in the CDR3.

Here the CDR3 DNA reads TGTGCCTGGAGAGAACGAGGGAGGAGGGGTACAGATACGCAGTATTTT. Its protein product is CAWRERGRRGTDTQYF. The chain carries TRBV30 and TRBJ2-3; D might be TRBD2 (6 bases). CDR1 and CDR2 from the germline V gene are GTSNPN and SVGIG (reference sequence). The CDR3 has 16 amino acids. Trimming cost V 3 bases and J 3 bases, with 19 bases left between them.

The rearrangement uses TRBV30 and TRBJ2-3; weak D call: TRBD1 (6 bases). CDR1 and CDR2 from the germline V gene are GTSNPN and SVGIG (reference sequence). Trimming shortened V by 4 bases and J by 0 bases, and 17 bases separated the two germline ends. CDR3 length: 16 amino acids. The CDR3: CAWTLLGQTSTDTQYF. CDR3 nucleotide sequence: TGTGCCTGGACCCTGCTCGGACAGACCAGCACAGATACGCAGTATTTT.

CDR3 region: CASSSTGNYGYTF. CDR3 DNA: TGTGCCAGCAGCTCGACAGGGAACTATGGCTACACCTTC. This chain uses TRBV5-4 with TRBJ1-2, with TRBD1 identical over 7 bases. The CDR3 covers 13 residues. The V gene's germline CDR1 is SGHNT and CDR2 YYREEE (reference sequence). V lost 3 bases to trimming and J lost 2 bases; unmatched junction nucleotides: 1. The complete variable domain, with remaining parts taken from reference TRBV5-4 and TRBJ1-2, reads ETGVTQSPTHLIKTRGQQVTLRCSSQSGHNTVSWYQQALGQGPQFIFQYYREEENGRGNFPPRFSGLQFPNYSSELNVNALELDDSALYLCASSSTGNYGYTFGSGTRLTVV.

This clone occurred once. The chain links TRBV16 to TRBJ2-1; possibly TRBD2 for D (5 bases). V dropped 3 bases and J dropped 1 base, with 7 bases sitting between them. The CDR3 totals 14 residues. Germline V gene sequence: CDR1 KGHSY, CDR2 FQNENV. DNA for the CDR3: TGTGCCAGCAGCCACGGGGTATCCTACAATGAGCAGTTCTTC. Its translation: CASSHGVSYNEQFF.

The V and J genes are TRBV5-5 and TRBJ2-6, with D perhaps matching TRBD1 (7 bases). Trimming cost V 4 bases and J 4 bases, with 18 bases left between them. The CDR3 runs to 17 residues. Germline lookup yields CDR1 SGHKS and CDR2 YYEKEE (reference sequence). The DNA for the CDR3 is TGTGCCAGCAGCCCGGAGGGGGCTGTCGACGGGGCCAACGTCCTGACTTTC. This sequence encodes CASSPEGAVDGANVLTF. The whole variable domain, remainder taken from reference TRBV5-5 and TRBJ2-6, is DAGVTQSPTHLIKTRGQQVTLRCSPISGHKSVSWYQQVLGQGPQFIFQYYEKEERGRGNFPDRFSARQFPNYSSELNVNALLLGDSALYLCASSPEGAVDGANVLTFGAGSRLTVL.

The chain combines TRBV18 with TRBJ2-7, with 7 bases aligning to TRBD2. This CDR3 comprises 14 residues. The germline V gene has CDR1 KGHSH and CDR2 LQKENI. V dropped 4 bases and J dropped 2; count of bases not matched to a gene: 5. The CDR3 bases are TGTGCCAGCTCACTCGCTAGCGGAACCTACGAGCAGTACTTC. Translation gives CASSLASGTYEQYF.

There are a few counts of this clone. The chain uses TRBV19 and TRBJ2-5, with D unclear. The CDR3 is 14 amino acids. V lost 6 bases and J lost 4, with 15 bases in between. The germline V gene encodes CDR1 LNHDA and CDR2 SQIVND (reference sequence). The CDR3 loop reads CASSGPGSGETQYF. The CDR3 coding sequence is TGTGCCAGTAGCGGTCCGGGTTCGGGAGAGACCCAGTACTTC.

V gene TRBV2 combines with J gene TRBJ1-5; TRBD1 is a possible D gene (5 bases). V lost 1 base to trimming and J lost 7 bases, with 11 bases between them. This CDR3 has 14 amino acids. Germline CDR1 is SNHLY and CDR2 is FYNNEI. In DNA form, the CDR3 reads TGTGCCAGCAGTGAAGGGACATATGCCCAGCCCCAGCATTTT. Its translation is CASSEGTYAQPQHF.

The rearrangement joins TRBV6-5 to TRBJ1-2; TRBD1 matches 8 bases. Germline V CDR1 and CDR2: MNHEY, SVGAGI. This CDR3 is built from 15 residues. With V trimmed by 5 bases and J by 2 bases, 7 bases remained unmatched. This chain's CDR3 is CASSTSGTGNYGYTF. CDR3 DNA: TGTGCCAGCAGTACTTCCGGGACAGGAAACTATGGCTACACCTTC.

This clone was seen only once. The J gene is TRBJ2-1, the V gene TRBV7-8; a weak D match, TRBD2 (6 bases). The CDR3 extends over 12 amino acids. Germline CDR1 SGHVS, CDR2 FQNEAQ. V lost 5 bases to trimming and J lost 10 bases, with 12 bases between them. The CDR3 DNA reads TGTGCCAGCAGCCCCACTAGCAACGAGCAGTTCTTC. This sequence encodes CASSPTSNEQFF.